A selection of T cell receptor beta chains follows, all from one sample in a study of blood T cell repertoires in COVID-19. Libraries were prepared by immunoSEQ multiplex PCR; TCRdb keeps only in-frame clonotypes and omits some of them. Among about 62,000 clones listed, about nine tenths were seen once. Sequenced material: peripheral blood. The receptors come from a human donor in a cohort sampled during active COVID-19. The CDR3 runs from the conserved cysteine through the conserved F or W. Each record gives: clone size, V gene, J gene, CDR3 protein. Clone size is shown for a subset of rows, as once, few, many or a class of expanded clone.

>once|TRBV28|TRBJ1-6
CASSGPNPEDSPLHF
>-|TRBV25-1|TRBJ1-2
CASSQGYGYTF
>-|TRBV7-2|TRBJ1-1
CASSLAFIRQARAEAFF
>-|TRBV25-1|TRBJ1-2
CASSLDGREDGYTF
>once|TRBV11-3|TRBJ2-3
CASSLGSTSGGAETQYF
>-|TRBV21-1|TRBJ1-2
CASSKGDFLSSNYGYTF
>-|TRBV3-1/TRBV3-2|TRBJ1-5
CASSPRTATNQPQHF
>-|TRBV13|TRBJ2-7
CASSLGGGGAYEQYF
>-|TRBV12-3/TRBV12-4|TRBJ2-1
CASTGKNEQFF
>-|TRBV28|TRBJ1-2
CASSFLRGQEAYGYTF
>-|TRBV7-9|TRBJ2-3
CASSLGETGTGRDAQYF
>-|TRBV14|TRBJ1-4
CASSQDLGQGNEKLFF
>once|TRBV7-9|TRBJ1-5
CASSKTGDGQPQHF
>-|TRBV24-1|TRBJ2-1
CATSETGAGSNEQFF
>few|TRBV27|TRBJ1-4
CASSFWGVGEKLFF
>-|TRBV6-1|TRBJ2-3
CASSDLAGGTRDTQYF
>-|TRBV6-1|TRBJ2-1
CASSEVAGAYNEQFF
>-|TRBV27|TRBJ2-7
CASSLGGWTGNGEQYF
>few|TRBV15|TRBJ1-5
CATSPTHKLGRGTYSNQPQHF
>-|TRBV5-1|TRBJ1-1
CASSFDRGSTEAFF
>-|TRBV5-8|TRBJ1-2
CASSLPGQEHYGYTF
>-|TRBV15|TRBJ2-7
CATSKGTAYEQYF
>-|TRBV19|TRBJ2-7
CASSVGQGGDEQYF
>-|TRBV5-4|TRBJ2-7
CASSRDSYEQYF
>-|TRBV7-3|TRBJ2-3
CASGLQGAQRDTQYF
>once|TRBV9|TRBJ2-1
CASSVSPHLGEQFF
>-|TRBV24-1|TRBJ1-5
CATSDSDSIFSNQPQHF
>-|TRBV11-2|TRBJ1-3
CASSLRTGPNTIYF
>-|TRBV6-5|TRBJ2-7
CASSSSGQPAYEQYF
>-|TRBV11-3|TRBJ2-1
CASSPEGGGYEQFF
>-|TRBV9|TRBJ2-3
CASSRLDSGRARQPDTQYF
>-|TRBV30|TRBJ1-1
CAWTIRVTDTEAFF
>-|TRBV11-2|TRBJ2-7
CASSLDASGSYEQYF
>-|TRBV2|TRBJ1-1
CARGSEAFF
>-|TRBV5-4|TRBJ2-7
CASSDSGRGPYEQYF
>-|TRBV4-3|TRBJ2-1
CASSRERAGGRSYNEQFF
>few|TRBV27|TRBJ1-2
CAPRGVNYGYTF
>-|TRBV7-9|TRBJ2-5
CASSPGQGVRETQYF
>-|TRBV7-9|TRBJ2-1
CASSSYLAGGPNEQFF
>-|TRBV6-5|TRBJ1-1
CASSPVVGGTEAFF
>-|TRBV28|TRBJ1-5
CASLWGRSRNQPQHF
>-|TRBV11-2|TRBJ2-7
CASSLEQGVSYEQYF
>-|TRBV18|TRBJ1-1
CASSPTRTGMNTEAFF
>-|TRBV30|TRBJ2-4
CACAIAKNIQYF
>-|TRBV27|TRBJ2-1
CASKDSSSYNEQFF
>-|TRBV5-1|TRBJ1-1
CASSFGREGGTEAFF
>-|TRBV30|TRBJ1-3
CAWGASGTGVRSGNTIYF
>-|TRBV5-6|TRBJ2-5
CASSFKVTSGQETQYF
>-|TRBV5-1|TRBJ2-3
CASSLVRQGGTDTQYF
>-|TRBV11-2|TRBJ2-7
CASTPTTPSRGEQYF
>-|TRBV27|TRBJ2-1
CASSQGTSGAYNEQFF
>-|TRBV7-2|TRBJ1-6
CASSYTGTPNSPLHF
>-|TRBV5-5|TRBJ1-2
CASSLPGQGHYGYTF